Following are 20 T cell receptor beta chains from one sample sequenced in a study of identical twins. Each CDR3 protein gets one entry after TCRdb re-called the 5' RACE reads with MiXCR. This table has about 700,000 distinct CDR3 sequences, over 5% appearing once. The sample taken for sequencing was naive T cells sorted from blood. The receptors stem from a man aged 18 to 30 in good health.

This clonotype was recorded many times. The chain is built from TRBV7-9 and TRBJ2-5; D not certain. Germline lookup yields CDR1 SEHNR and CDR2 FQNEAQ (reference sequence). CDR3 length: 13 amino acids. V lost 5 bases and J lost 4, with 11 bases in between. The CDR3 protein is CASSPFVGETQYF. The CDR3 nucleotides are TGTGCCAGCAGCCCTTTTGTGGGAGAGACCCAGTACTTC. Drawing the rest from reference TRBV7-9 and TRBJ2-5, the complete variable domain is DTGVSQNPRHKITKRGQNVTFRCDPISEHNRLYWYRQTLGQGPEFLTYFQNEAQLEKSRLLSDRFSAERPKGSFSTLEIQRTEQGDSAMYLCASSPFVGETQYFGPGTRLLVL.

This clonotype was counted ten times or more. The rearrangement joins TRBV12-3 or TRBV12-4 to TRBJ2-2, with D possibly called TRBD1 or TRBD2 (5 bases each). The length of the CDR3 is 15 residues. Trimming removed 8 bases from V and 1 base from J, with 14 bases in between. In DNA, the CDR3 is TGTGCCAGCCCGGGGAGACAGTTGAACACCGGGGAGCTGTTTTTT. Translated, it gives CASPGRQLNTGELFF.

This clonotype was found many times. V is TRBV29-1 and J is TRBJ2-3; TRBD2 matches at 14 bases. V lost 5 bases to trimming and J lost 3 bases; unmatched junction nucleotides: 4. Germline V lookup: CDR1 SQVTM, CDR2 ANQGSEA. The CDR3 contains 15 residues. The CDR3 loop reads CSVSRLAGGTDTQYF. The CDR3 bases are TGCAGCGTTTCCCGACTAGCGGGAGGGACAGATACGCAGTATTTT.

The table lists this clonotype with a few counts. The chain links TRBV10-3 to TRBJ1-1, with unresolved D. The CDR3 contains 15 residues. V was pared by 4 bases and J by 0 bases, with 12 bases between. Germline V gene lookup returns CDR1 ENHRY and CDR2 SYGVKD. The CDR3 nucleotides are TGTGCCATCAGTGGCGGTCCAGGAGTGAACACTGAAGCTTTCTTT. Translation gives CAISGGPGVNTEAFF.

The chain couples TRBV5-1 to TRBJ2-1, with 14 nucleotides matching TRBD2. J lost 3 bases, V lost 4 bases, and 12 bases had no gene match. The CDR3 sequence is 19 residues long. Germline CDR1 and CDR2: SGHRS and YFSETQ. The CDR3 nucleotides read TGCGCCAGCAGCCGCCTCCGGGGACTAGCGGGAGCCTTCTACAATGAGCAGTTCTTC. Translated, it gives CASSRLRGLAGAFYNEQFF.

This clonotype has a count of ten or more. The chain couples TRBV27 to TRBJ2-1, with 7 positions matching TRBD2. The CDR3 spans 14 residues. V was pared by 8 bases and J by 3 bases, with 7 bases of the junction left unmatched. Per the germline V gene, CDR1 is MNHEY and CDR2 is SMNVEV (reference sequence). CDR3 nucleotides: TGTGCCAGCTTACCCCTAGCGGACTACAATGAGCAGTTCTTC. It translates to CASLPLADYNEQFF.

This clonotype was observed many times. V is TRBV12-3 or TRBV12-4 and J is TRBJ2-7; either TRBD1 or TRBD2 may supply D (5 bases each). Trimming cost V 4 bases and J 2 bases, with 6 bases left between them. The CDR3 has 12 residues. The CDR3, as DNA: TGTGCCAGCAGTTGGGACCCCTACGAGCAGTACGTC. Its translation: CASSWDPYEQYV.

The V gene is TRBV5-1, the J gene TRBJ1-1, with D unresolved. The germline V gene encodes CDR1 SGHRS and CDR2 YFSETQ. This CDR3 comprises 14 residues. Trimming stripped 0 bases from V and 3 bases from J, with 9 bases between. The CDR3 nucleotides read TGCGCCAGCAGCTTGGGGGTCTTGGACACTGAAGCTTTCTTT. As protein: CASSLGVLDTEAFF.

There are many counts of this clonotype. The V gene is TRBV12-3 or TRBV12-4, the J gene TRBJ1-5, with D hard to call. Trimming shortened V by 2 bases and J by 3 bases, and 8 bases separated the two germline ends. CDR3 length equals 14 residues. DNA of the CDR3: TGTGCCAGCAGTTTAACCCAGCCCAATCAGCCCCAGCATTTT. Protein sequence: CASSLTQPNQPQHF.

This clonotype was seen many times. CDR3: CASSPTASGSYNEQFF. Here the CDR3 DNA reads TGTGCCAGCAGCCCCACCGCTAGCGGGAGCTACAATGAGCAGTTCTTC. The genes are TRBV6-1 and TRBJ2-1, with 10 bases fitting TRBD2. Germline CDR1 and CDR2: MNHNS and SASEGT. The junction had 8 bases not matched to a gene; V was cut back by 6 bases and J by 3 bases. The CDR3 totals 16 residues.

This clonotype was picked up many times. V usage is TRBV29-1 and J usage is TRBJ2-2; TRBD1 agrees at 7 bases. Trimming cost V 6 bases and J 3 bases; bases outside gene matches: 7. From germline, CDR1 is SQVTM and CDR2 ANQGSEA. This CDR3 region has 14 residues. The CDR3 nucleotides are TGCAGCGTGGAGGAGACAGGGTACACCGGGGAGCTGTTTTTT. Residues: CSVEETGYTGELFF.

This chain connects TRBV9 to TRBJ2-5; 7 bases match TRBD2. The CDR3 consists of 15 residues. V was pared by 0 bases and J by 2 bases, with 4 bases of the junction left unmatched. Looked up from germline, CDR1 is SGDLS and CDR2 is YYNGEE. DNA for the CDR3: TGTGCCAGCAGCGTAGCGGGAGGCCTACAAGAGACCCAGTACTTC. Encoded protein: CASSVAGGLQETQYF. Filled out from reference TRBV9 and TRBJ2-5, the complete variable domain reads DSGVTQTPKHLITATGQRVTLRCSPRSGDLSVYWYQQSLDQGLQFLIQYYNGEERAKGNILERFSAQQFPDLHSELNLSSLELGDSALYFCASSVAGGLQETQYFGPGTRLLVL.

This clonotype has at least ten counts. V and J are TRBV7-9 and TRBJ2-1; the match to TRBD2 covers 8 bases. Germline V gene data show CDR1 as SEHNR and CDR2 as FQNEAQ (reference sequence). The CDR3 covers 14 residues. The junction had 6 bases not matched to a gene; V was cut back by 6 bases and J by 5 bases. CDR3: CASRSGTRDNEQFF. CDR3 coding DNA: TGTGCCAGCAGATCCGGGACTAGAGACAATGAGCAGTTCTTC.

The rearrangement uses TRBV11-2 and TRBJ1-4; D uncertain. CDR1 is SGHAT, CDR2 FQNNGV, per germline. V dropped 1 base and J dropped 0 bases, with 12 bases sitting between them. The CDR3 contains 17 residues. The CDR3 sequence is CASSLGARSSTNEKLFF. The CDR3, as DNA: TGTGCCAGCAGCTTAGGGGCACGATCCTCAACTAATGAAAAACTGTTTTTT.

This clonotype came up many times. J is TRBJ2-1 and V is TRBV5-1; no firm D call. The CDR3 runs 15 residues. Germline V gives CDR1 SGHRS, CDR2 YFSETQ. Trimming shortened V by 2 bases and J by 0 bases, and 9 bases separated the two germline ends. The CDR3 loop reads CASSFASSSYNEQFF. The DNA for the CDR3 is TGCGCCAGCAGCTTCGCCTCTAGCTCCTACAATGAGCAGTTCTTC.

The chain employs TRBV7-2 and TRBJ2-5; D is ambiguous. Germline CDR1 SGHTA, CDR2 FQGNSA. The V gene lost 5 bases and the J gene lost 5 bases, with 18 bases spanning the gap. This CDR3 has 15 residues. This chain's CDR3 is CASSEPPLALETQYF. CDR3 nucleotide sequence: TGTGCCAGCAGCGAACCCCCGTTGGCTCTGGAGACCCAGTACTTC.

This clonotype was picked up a small number of times. V and J are TRBV7-9 and TRBJ2-7, with a weak D call TRBD2 (7 bases). Trimming stripped 5 bases from V and 7 bases from J, with 18 bases between. CDR1 is SEHNR and CDR2 is FQNEAQ in the germline V gene (reference sequence). The CDR3 covers 14 residues. The CDR3 DNA sequence: TGTGCCAGCAGCCAAGCCGGGGGGCCGGGGGAGCAGTACGTC. It encodes CASSQAGGPGEQYV.

The chain combines TRBV11-2 with TRBJ2-6, with D perhaps TRBD2 (5 bases). Germline values: CDR1 SGHAT, CDR2 FQNNGV. V lost 5 bases, J lost 5 bases, and 7 bases lay in between. The CDR3 is 13 residues long. CDR3 nucleotide sequence: TGTGCCAGCAGCCAGGACTGGGCCAACGTCCTGACTTTC. It encodes CASSQDWANVLTF.

The chain employs TRBV2 and TRBJ2-7, with unresolved D. V lost 3 bases to trimming and J lost 3 bases, with 21 bases between them. The V gene's germline CDR1 is SNHLY and CDR2 FYNNEI. The CDR3 is 17 residues long. CDR3 residues: CASSDYLIAATYYEQYF. CDR3 DNA sequence: TGTGCCAGCAGTGACTACTTGATCGCCGCGACATACTACGAGCAGTACTTC. The full variable domain, rest sourced from reference TRBV2 and TRBJ2-7, is EPEVTQTPSHQVTQMGQEVILRCVPISNHLYFYWYRQILGQKVEFLVSFYNNEISEKSEIFDDQFSVERPDGSNFTLKIRSTKLEDSAMYFCASSDYLIAATYYEQYFGPGTRLTVT.

This clonotype has just a few counts. The chain links TRBV20-1 to TRBJ2-7, with TRBD1 identical over 9 bases. The CDR3 spans 17 residues. V lost 0 bases, J lost 3 bases, and 12 bases stayed unmatched. The germline gives CDR1 DFQATT, CDR2 SNEGSKA (reference sequence). CDR3 protein: CSARDRTGGQGFYEQYF. The CDR3 region has the DNA TGCAGTGCTAGAGACCGGACTGGGGGACAGGGATTCTACGAGCAGTACTTC.